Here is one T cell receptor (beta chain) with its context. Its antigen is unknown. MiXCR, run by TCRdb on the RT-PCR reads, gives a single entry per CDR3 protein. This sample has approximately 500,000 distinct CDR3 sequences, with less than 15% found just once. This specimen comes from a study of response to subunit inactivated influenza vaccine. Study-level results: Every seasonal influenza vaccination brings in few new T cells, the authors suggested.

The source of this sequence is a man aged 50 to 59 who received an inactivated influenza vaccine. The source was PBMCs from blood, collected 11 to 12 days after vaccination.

The DNA for the CDR3 is TGCGCCAGCAGCCAAGTGCTAGCGGGGGGCCATAGGACAGATACGCAGTATTTT. Translating it yields CASSQVLAGGHRTDTQYF. V gene TRBV4-3 combines with J gene TRBJ2-3, with 11 bases fitting TRBD2. CDR1 is LGHNA and CDR2 is YSLEER in the germline V gene. The V gene end was trimmed by 1 base and the J gene end by 3 bases; junction bases not matched to a gene: 9. The CDR3 has 18 amino acids.